This section outlines one T cell receptor beta chain sequence together with its context. This table comes from immunoSEQ multiplex PCR, and its TCRdb copy is limited to in-frame clones, with some not included. The sample holds a few hundred thousand clones; around 87% are singletons and the top ten take less than 4.5%. This sample is drawn from a study of Ad26.COV2.S vaccination and SARS-CoV-2 variants. Study-level background: Doses of Ad26.COV2.S were injected into muscle once or twice, 56 days apart.

Treatment meaning: some 20 received Ad26.COV2.S at low or high dose, single or two shots; roughly five received placebo; per-sample allocation not given. The samples were gathered on day 63 after the first injection of vaccine or placebo. The sample came from a Boston adult aged 18-55 years. What was given as vaccine was an Ad26 vector encoding Wuhan-strain SARS-CoV-2 spike. J gave up 0 bases and V 6 bases, and 4 bases lay outside the gene matches. Germline V CDR1 and CDR2: MGHDK, SYGVNS. The length of the CDR3 is 14 residues. This specimen consisted of peripheral blood, obtained in a trial of Ad26.COV2.S vaccine versus placebo. The rearrangement links TRBV25-1 to TRBJ1-1, with 7 bases aligning to TRBD1. The clonotype originates from a person aged 18-65 years who received the Ad26.COV2.S COVID-19 vaccine or a placebo. This CDR3 reads CASSQRGLNTEAFF. In nucleotides, the CDR3 is TGTGCCAGCAGCCAGAGGGGGCTGAACACTGAAGCTTTCTTT. The full variable domain, rest sourced from reference TRBV25-1 and TRBJ1-1, is EADIYQTPRYLVIGTGKKITLECSQTMGHDKMYWYQQDPGMELHLIHYSYGVNSTEKGDLSSESTVSRIRTEHFPLTLESARPSHTSQYLCASSQRGLNTEAFFGQGTRLTVV.